This entry lists 9 T cell receptor beta chains sequenced from one sample in a study of T cells after posttransplantation cyclophosphamide. Only in-frame clones appear in the TCRdb table, and some are missing; sequencing was by immunoSEQ multiplex PCR. The sample consists of about 42,000 clones, 90% of them appearing once. Busulfan-fludarabine conditioning, marrow transplant, and cyclophosphamide on days +3 and +4 were administered. The specimen was PBMCs, collected 62 days after allogeneic stem cell transplant with posttransplant cyclophosphamide. These receptors all come from a male patient aged 60 to 75 who received an allogeneic stem cell transplant from a related donor and was CMV-positive. Some T cells may trace back to the graft donor.

The chain joins TRBV9 to TRBJ1-4, with D perhaps matching TRBD1 (6 bases). This CDR3 spans 14 amino acids. Germline CDR1 and CDR2: SGDLS and YYNGEE. Trimming removed 4 bases at V and 7 bases at J, with 14 bases between. The CDR3 loop reads CASSPTGMGEKLFF. The CDR3 DNA sequence: TGTGCCAGCAGCCCTACAGGGATGGGTGAAAAACTGTTTTTT.

The chain carries TRBV5-1 and TRBJ1-2; TRBD1 is a possible D gene (5 bases). The length of the CDR3 is 13 residues. Germline CDR1 and CDR2: SGHRS and YFSETQ. V lost 1 base and J lost 3, with 7 bases in between. CDR3 sequence: CASSLTQDYGYTF. CDR3 DNA sequence: TGCGCCAGCAGCTTGACACAGGACTATGGCTACACCTTC.

V and J are TRBV7-2 and TRBJ1-4, with 8 nucleotides matching TRBD1. CDR1 and CDR2 (germline): SGHTA, FQGNSA. The V and J ends lost 6 bases and 4 bases, in that order; junction bases with no gene match: 7. This CDR3 is 15 amino acids long. CDR3 region: CASSPRGHGNEKLFF. Here the CDR3 DNA reads TGTGCCAGCAGTCCCAGGGGGCATGGTAATGAAAAACTGTTTTTT.

The V and J genes are TRBV6-5 and TRBJ2-7; possible D gene TRBD2, 6 bases. The V gene's germline CDR1 is MNHEY and CDR2 SVGAGI. Trimming stripped 9 bases from V and 7 bases from J, with 16 bases between. The CDR3 is 12 residues long. Here the CDR3 reads CASKTSGLEQYF. CDR3 bases: TGTGCCAGTAAGACCTCGGGACTGGAGCAGTACTTC.

This chain joins TRBV6-5 and TRBJ1-2; TRBD1 is a possible D gene (6 bases). CDR3 length: 13 amino acids. Germline assignment: CDR1 MNHEY and CDR2 SVGAGI. V gave up 0 bases and J gave up 8 bases, with 10 bases separating them. CDR3 loop: CASSYSTGGGYTF. Written as DNA, the CDR3 is TGTGCCAGCAGTTACTCGACAGGCGGAGGCTACACCTTC.

V usage is TRBV5-1 and J usage is TRBJ1-1; a possible D gene is TRBD1 (6 bases). CDR1 and CDR2 from the germline V gene are SGHRS and YFSETQ. The CDR3 extends over 11 amino acids. V shed 4 bases and J shed 8 bases, with 9 bases lying between them. Here the CDR3 reads CASSPGQEAFF. The CDR3 DNA reads as TGCGCCAGCAGCCCTGGACAGGAAGCTTTCTTT. The variable domain in full, with the rest retrieved from reference TRBV5-1 and TRBJ1-1, is KAGVTQTPRYLIKTRGQQVTLSCSPISGHRSVSWYQQTPGQGLQFLFEYFSETQRNKGNFPGRFSGRQFSNSRSEMNVSTLELGDSALYLCASSPGQEAFFGQGTRLTVV.

The chain links TRBV4-1 to TRBJ2-5, with D tentatively TRBD1 (5 bases). Trimming left V 2 bases short and J 5 bases short, with 18 bases between. Per germline, CDR1 MGHRA and CDR2 YSYEKL. The CDR3 is 16 amino acids. The CDR3 nucleotides read TGCGCCAGCAGCCAAATACTAACTCGACAGCCTGAGACCCAGTACTTC. Translated, it gives CASSQILTRQPETQYF.

The gene calls are TRBV29-1 and TRBJ2-7, with TRBD1 matching 7 bases. This CDR3 is built from 12 residues. Germline V gives CDR1 SQVTM, CDR2 ANQGSEA. After removal of 5 bases from V and 3 bases from J, the junction contained 4 bases not matched to a gene. The CDR3, as DNA: TGCAGCGTTTTCGCAGGGGGCTACGAGCAGTACTTC. Amino acid sequence: CSVFAGGYEQYF.

The chain has TRBV10-3 and TRBJ1-1; weak D call: TRBD1 (6 bases). The CDR3 spans 14 residues. The germline V and J ends were trimmed by 4 bases and 0 bases, with 9 bases remaining between them. Per the germline V gene, CDR1 is ENHRY and CDR2 is SYGVKD. The chain's CDR3 is CAISGRGMNTEAFF. CDR3 DNA sequence: TGTGCCATCAGTGGCAGGGGTATGAACACTGAAGCTTTCTTT.